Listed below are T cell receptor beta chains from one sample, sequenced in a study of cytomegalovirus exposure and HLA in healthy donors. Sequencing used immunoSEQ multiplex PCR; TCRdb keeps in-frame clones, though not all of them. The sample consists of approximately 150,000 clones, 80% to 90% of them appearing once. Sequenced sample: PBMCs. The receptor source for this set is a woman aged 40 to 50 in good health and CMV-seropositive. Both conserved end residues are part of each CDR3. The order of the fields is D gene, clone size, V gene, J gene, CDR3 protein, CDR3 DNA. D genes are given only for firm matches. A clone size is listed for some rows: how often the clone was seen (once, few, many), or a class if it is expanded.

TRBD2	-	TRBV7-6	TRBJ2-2	CASSPEEGLPINTGELFF	TGTGCCAGCAGCCCGGAGGAGGGACTACCGATCAACACCGGGGAGCTGTTTTTT
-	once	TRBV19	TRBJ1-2	CASTPRGSEGYGYTF	TGTGCCAGTACCCCACGGGGGTCGGAGGGTTATGGCTACACCTTC
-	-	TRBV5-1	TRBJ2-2	CASSPHRNTGELFF	TGCGCCAGCAGCCCTCACAGGAACACCGGGGAGCTGTTTTTT
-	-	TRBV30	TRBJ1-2	CAWSQSGYTF	TGTGCCTGGAGCCAAAGCGGCTACACCTTC
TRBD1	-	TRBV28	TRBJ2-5	CASTMGQGSASFLETQYF	TGTGCCAGCACCATGGGACAGGGAAGCGCTTCGTTTTTGGAGACCCAGTACTTC
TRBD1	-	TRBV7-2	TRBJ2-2	CASSSPPDRGPTGELFF	TGTGCCAGCAGCTCCCCGCCCGACAGGGGGCCCACCGGGGAGCTGTTTTTT
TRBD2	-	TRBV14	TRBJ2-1	CASSPGLAGGLIGAQFF	TGTGCCAGCAGCCCCGGACTAGCGGGGGGCCTAATAGGGGCGCAGTTCTTC
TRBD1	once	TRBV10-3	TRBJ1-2	CAISAQGLGGYTF	TGTGCCATCAGTGCACAGGGGTTGGGTGGCTACACCTTC
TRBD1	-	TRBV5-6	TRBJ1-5	CASSTGDRENQPQHF	TGTGCCAGCAGCACCGGGGACAGGGAAAATCAGCCCCAGCATTTT
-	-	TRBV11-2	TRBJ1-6	CASSLEAAAHSPLHF	TGTGCCAGCAGCTTAGAGGCGGCAGCTCATTCACCCCTCCACTTT
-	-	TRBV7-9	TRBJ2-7	CSSSPPGGPDYEQYF	TGTTCCAGCAGCCCCCCCGGGGGTCCGGACTACGAGCAGTACTTC
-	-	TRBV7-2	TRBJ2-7	CASSLALSEQYF	TGTGCCAGCAGCTTAGCCCTAAGTGAGCAGTACTTC
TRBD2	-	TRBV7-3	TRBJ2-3	CASGSGGSTDTQYF	TGTGCCAGCGGAAGCGGGGGTAGCACAGATACGCAGTATTTT
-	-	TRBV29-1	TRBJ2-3	CSVERGTSTDTQYF	TGCAGCGTTGAGCGCGGGACTAGCACAGATACGCAGTATTTT
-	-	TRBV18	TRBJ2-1	CASSPQSEGNEQFF	TGTGCCAGCTCACCGCAATCGGAGGGGAATGAGCAGTTCTTC
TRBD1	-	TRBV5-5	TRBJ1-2	CASSLEGQGVYGYTF	TGTGCCAGCAGCTTGGAAGGGCAGGGGGTCTATGGCTACACCTTC
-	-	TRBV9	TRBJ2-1	CASSVALGTGNNEQFF	TGTGCCAGCAGCGTAGCTTTGGGGACTGGAAACAATGAGCAGTTCTTC
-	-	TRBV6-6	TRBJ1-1	CAIKREVGAEAFF	TGTGCCATCAAAAGGGAGGTCGGCGCTGAAGCTTTCTTT
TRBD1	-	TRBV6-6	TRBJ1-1	CASRDRGGNTEAFF	TGTGCCAGCAGAGACAGGGGCGGGAACACTGAAGCTTTCTTT
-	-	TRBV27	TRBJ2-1	CASSLDYATYNEQFF	TGTGCCAGCAGTTTGGACTATGCGACTTACAATGAGCAGTTCTTC
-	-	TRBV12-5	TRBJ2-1	CASAISPKDNEQFF	TGTGCTAGTGCCATAAGCCCCAAAGACAATGAGCAGTTCTTC
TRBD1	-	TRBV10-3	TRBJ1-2	CAIKKGQGGDYGYTF	TGTGCCATCAAAAAGGGACAGGGTGGGGACTATGGCTACACCTTC
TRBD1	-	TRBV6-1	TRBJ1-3	CASTQGQGGASTIYF	TGTGCCAGCACCCAAGGACAGGGCGGAGCGAGTACCATATATTTT
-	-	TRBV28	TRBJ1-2	CASSLWVQVQANYGYTF	TGTGCCAGCAGTTTATGGGTACAGGTCCAGGCCAACTATGGCTACACCTTC
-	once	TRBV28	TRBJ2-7	CASRVGSEEQYF	TGTGCCAGCCGGGTCGGCTCAGAGGAGCAGTACTTC
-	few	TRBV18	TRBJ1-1	CASSPAGLDTEAFF	TGTGCCAGCTCACCGGCAGGACTTGACACTGAAGCTTTCTTT
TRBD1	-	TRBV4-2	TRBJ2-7	CASSPFGGVGTGVGSYEQYF	TGTGCCAGCAGCCCTTTCGGAGGCGTTGGAACAGGGGTGGGCTCCTACGAGCAGTACTTC
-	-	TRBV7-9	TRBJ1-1	CASSLNVGENTEAFF	TGTGCCAGCAGCTTAAACGTGGGAGAGAACACTGAAGCTTTCTTT
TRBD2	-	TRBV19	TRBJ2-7	CASSGTGGYEQYF	TGTGCCAGTAGTGGTACGGGGGGCTACGAGCAGTACTTC
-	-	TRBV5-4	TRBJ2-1	CASFLDSSYNEQFF	TGTGCCAGCTTCTTAGACAGCTCCTACAATGAGCAGTTCTTC
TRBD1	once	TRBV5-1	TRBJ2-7	CASSWDRDEQYF	TGCGCCAGCAGCTGGGACAGGGACGAGCAGTACTTC
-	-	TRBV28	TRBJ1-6	CASSSSTGPEDSPLHF	TGTGCCAGCAGTTCCTCAACAGGGCCCGAGGATTCACCCCTCCACTTT
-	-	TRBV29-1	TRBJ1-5	CSVGGSPGQPQHF	TGCAGCGTTGGCGGGTCCCCGGGTCAGCCCCAGCATTTT
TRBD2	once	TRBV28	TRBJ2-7	CASGGRGYEQYF	TGTGCCAGCGGCGGGAGAGGGTACGAGCAGTACTTC
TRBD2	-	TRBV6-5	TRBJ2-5	CASSYIGGSQYF	TGTGCCAGCAGTTATATCGGGGGGTCCCAGTACTTC
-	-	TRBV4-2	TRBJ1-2	CASSQGQGGYGYTF	TGTGCCAGCAGCCAAGGGCAGGGAGGCTATGGCTACACCTTC
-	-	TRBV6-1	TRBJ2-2	CASSEPTGELFF	TGTGCCAGCAGTGAACCAACCGGGGAGCTGTTTTTT
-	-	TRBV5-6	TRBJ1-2	CASSRDRSGYTF	TGTGCCAGCAGTCGTGACAGGAGTGGCTACACCTTC
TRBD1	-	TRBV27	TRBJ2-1	CASSLWSPGQAKNEQFF	TGTGCCAGCAGTTTATGGTCTCCGGGACAGGCTAAGAATGAGCAGTTCTTC
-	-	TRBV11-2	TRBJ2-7	CASSLQAQPYEQYF	TGTGCCAGCAGCCTGCAGGCCCAACCCTACGAGCAGTACTTC
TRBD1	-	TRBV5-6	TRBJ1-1	CASSDRQGDWNTEAFF	TGTGCCAGCAGCGACCGACAGGGGGATTGGAACACTGAAGCTTTCTTT
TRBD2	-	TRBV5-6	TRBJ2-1	CASSSIDSGVRSYNEQFF	TGTGCCAGCAGCTCCATTGATAGCGGGGTTCGCTCCTACAATGAGCAGTTCTTC
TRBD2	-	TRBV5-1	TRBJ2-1	CASSSQLAGNEQFF	TGCGCCAGCAGCTCTCAATTAGCGGGAAATGAGCAGTTCTTC
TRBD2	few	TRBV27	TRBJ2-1	CASSSLPSGSSNEQFF	TGTGCCAGCAGTTCCCTACCTAGCGGGAGTTCCAATGAGCAGTTCTTC
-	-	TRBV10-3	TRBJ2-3	CAIRPVTGSTDTQYF	TGTGCCATTCGCCCCGTGACAGGATCCACAGATACGCAGTATTTT
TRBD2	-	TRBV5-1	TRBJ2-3	CASSAGTSVSDTQYF	TGCGCCAGCAGCGCCGGGACTAGCGTCTCAGATACGCAGTATTTT
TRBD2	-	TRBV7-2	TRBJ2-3	CASSLVAGGTDTQYF	TGTGCCAGCAGCTTGGTAGCGGGGGGCACAGATACGCAGTATTTT
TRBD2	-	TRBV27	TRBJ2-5	CASSPSGSRETQYF	TGTGCCAGCAGTCCTAGCGGGAGTCGAGAGACCCAGTACTTC
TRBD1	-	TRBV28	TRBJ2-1	CASNSGTGGFNEQFF	TGTGCCAGCAACTCGGGGACAGGGGGTTTCAATGAGCAGTTCTTC
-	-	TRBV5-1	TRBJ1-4	CASSLGQDNERLFF	TGCGCCAGCAGCTTGGGACAGGATAATGAAAGACTGTTTTTT
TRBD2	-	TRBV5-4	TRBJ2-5	CASSPGTSGGGETQYF	TGTGCCAGCAGCCCGGGAACTAGCGGGGGAGGAGAGACCCAGTACTTC
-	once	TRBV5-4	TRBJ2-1	CASSLGDGGKTQFF	TGTGCCAGCAGCTTAGGTGATGGCGGGAAAACTCAGTTCTTC
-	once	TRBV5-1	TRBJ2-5	CASIKEPYGYQETQYF	TGCGCCAGCATTAAGGAGCCATACGGGTACCAAGAGACCCAGTACTTC
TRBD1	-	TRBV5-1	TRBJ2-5	CASSFGGQAEETQYF	TGCGCCAGCAGCTTCGGCGGACAGGCGGAAGAGACCCAGTACTTC
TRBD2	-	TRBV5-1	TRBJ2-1	CASSLGLATYNEQFF	TGCGCCAGCAGCTTGGGACTAGCGACCTACAATGAGCAGTTCTTC
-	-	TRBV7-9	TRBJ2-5	CASSSRDQETQYF	TGTGCCAGCAGCTCTAGAGACCAAGAGACCCAGTACTTC
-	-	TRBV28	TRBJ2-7	CASSLKNYEQYF	TGTGCCAGCAGCCTAAAAAACTACGAGCAGTACTTC
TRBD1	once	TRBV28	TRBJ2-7	CASSQPGQGALNQYF	TGTGCCAGCAGTCAACCGGGACAGGGGGCACTGAATCAGTACTTC
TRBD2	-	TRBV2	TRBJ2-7	CASSGQAGDYEQYF	TGTGCCAGCAGTGGACAAGCGGGAGATTACGAGCAGTACTTC